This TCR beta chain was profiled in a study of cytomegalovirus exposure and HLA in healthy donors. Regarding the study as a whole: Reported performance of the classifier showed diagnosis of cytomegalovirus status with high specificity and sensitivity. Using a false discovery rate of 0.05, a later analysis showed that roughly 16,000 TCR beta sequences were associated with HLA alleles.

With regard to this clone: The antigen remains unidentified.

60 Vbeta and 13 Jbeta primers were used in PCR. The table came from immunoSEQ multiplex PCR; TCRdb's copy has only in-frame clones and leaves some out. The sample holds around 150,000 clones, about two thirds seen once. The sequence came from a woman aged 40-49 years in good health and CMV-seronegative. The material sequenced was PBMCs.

The CDR3 region has the DNA TGCGCCAGCAGCCGAGGGGGAACTGGAAACACCATATATTTT. Its translation: CASSRGGTGNTIYF. This sequence joins TRBV4-1 and TRBJ1-3; tentatively, D is TRBD1 (6 bases). Germline CDR1 reads MGHRA; CDR2 reads YSYEKL. V lost 4 bases, J lost 2 bases, and 9 bases lay in between. This CDR3 has 14 residues.